This T cell receptor (beta chain) was identified during a study of cytomegalovirus exposure and HLA in healthy donors. The CDR3 runs to 13 residues. The V segment lost 5 bases and the J segment 7 bases; nucleotides outside the gene matches: 6. Germline CDR1 reads LGHNT; CDR2 reads FRNRAP. Study findings and constraints: CMV antigen specificity of a few CMV-associated chains was confirmed in vitro. In presence/absence analyses, roughly uniform sequencing depth across donors was assumed. Accurate predictions that matched the HLA-A and HLA-B alleles of most subjects were reportedly made from TCR beta sequences.

A word on this clone: The antigen is undetermined.

The primer mix had 60 Vbeta and 13 Jbeta primers. The protocol was immunoSEQ multiplex PCR, while the TCRdb copy is restricted to in-frame clones and leaves out a portion. The table shows approximately 180,000 clones, with 70% to 80% occurring only once. Donors had nominal health at sampling but likely had unrecorded immune exposures. The V gene is TRBV12-5, the J gene TRBJ1-2, with TRBD1 matching 8 bases. Sequencing was performed on PBMCs. The source is a woman aged 50 to 60 in good health and CMV-seronegative. The CDR3 DNA reads TGTGCTAGTGGTGACAGGGGCGCTAGTGGCTACACCTTC. The encoded protein is CASGDRGASGYTF.